The 26 T cell receptor beta chains given below trace back to one sample, sequenced in a study of blood T cell repertoires in COVID-19. Sequenced by immunoSEQ multiplex PCR; TCRdb stores in-frame clones only, minus some. This sample yields around 270,000 clones, of which around nine tenths are seen a single time; approximately 4.2% belongs to the top ten. Material: peripheral blood. The receptors were gathered from a man aged 35-49 years with acute or convalescent COVID-19.

The chain is built from TRBV6-5 and TRBJ1-4, with D perhaps matching TRBD1 (5 bases). The CDR3 covers 14 residues. Germline CDR1 and CDR2: MNHEY and SVGAGI. Deletions cut 10 bases from V and 8 bases from J, with 20 bases between. The CDR3: CATRPGGEGEKLFF. The CDR3 bases are TGTGCCACCCGACCCGGGGGGGAAGGCGAAAAACTGTTTTTT.

This clone was picked up a small number of times. V usage is TRBV7-2 and J usage is TRBJ1-6; tentatively, D is TRBD1 (6 bases). There are 14 residues in the CDR3. Germline lookup yields CDR1 SGHTA and CDR2 FQGNSA. V lost 2 bases to trimming and J lost 7 bases, with 9 bases between them. The CDR3 sequence is CASSLSGGNSPLHF. The DNA of the CDR3 is TGTGCCAGCAGCTTATCTGGGGGCAATTCACCCCTCCACTTT.

This chain connects TRBV24-1 to TRBJ1-5, with D possibly being TRBD1 (6 bases). Germline assignment: CDR1 KGHDR and CDR2 SFDVKD. This CDR3 is 13 amino acids long. V lost 10 bases and J lost 9, with 18 bases in between. Here the CDR3 DNA reads TGTGCCACTGCTATGGGGGCCCAATGGCCCCAGCATTTT. It translates to CATAMGAQWPQHF.

The rearrangement uses TRBV3-1 (or the pseudogene TRBV3-2) and TRBJ2-2; D is possibly TRBD2 (5 bases). V was trimmed by 4 bases and J by 0 bases, leaving 15 bases between them. This CDR3 region has 17 residues. Germline V gene sequence: CDR1 LGHDT, CDR2 YNNKEL (reference sequence). The DNA of the CDR3 is TGTGCCAGCAGCCTCCTAACGGGGAAAACGAACACCGGGGAGCTGTTTTTT. Translation: CASSLLTGKTNTGELFF.

The chain employs TRBV9 and TRBJ1-4; weak D call: TRBD1 (6 bases). There are 14 residues in the CDR3. Germline V lookup: CDR1 SGDLS, CDR2 YYNGEE. Trimming removed 3 bases from V and 4 bases from J, with 10 bases in between. The CDR3 here is CASSGGGGNEKLFF. CDR3 nucleotide sequence: TGTGCCAGCAGCGGCGGGGGCGGTAATGAAAAACTGTTTTTT.

J is TRBJ1-5 and V is TRBV24-1, with a tentative D call TRBD1 (6 bases). Germline V gene data show CDR1 as KGHDR and CDR2 as SFDVKD. This CDR3 contains 16 residues. V was shortened by 5 bases and J by 0 bases, with 13 bases between the two germline ends. CDR3 nucleotides: TGTGCCACCAGTGCCTGGGGGGGCTATAGCAATCAGCCCCAGCATTTT. Translation gives CATSAWGGYSNQPQHF.

The chain combines TRBV28 with TRBJ2-5; 11 nucleotides match TRBD2. Germline loops: CDR1 MDHEN, CDR2 SYDVKM. Losses at the gene ends were 7 bases for V and 5 bases for J; bases not matched to a gene: 9. This CDR3 is 15 amino acids long. CDR3 nucleotide sequence: TGTGCCAGCACCTTAGCGGGGGGGCCAGGGGAGACCCAGTACTTC. This encodes CASTLAGGPGETQYF.

Of note for this clone: The identical CDR3 is also encoded by other nucleotide sequences in the sample. The chain links TRBV3-1 (or the pseudogene TRBV3-2) to TRBJ1-5; no firm D call. The ends were cut back, 1 base at V and 7 bases at J, with 8 bases in the middle. Germline CDR1 LGHDT, CDR2 YNNKEL (reference sequence). The CDR3 extends over 13 amino acids. The CDR3 sequence: CASSQGAGQPQHF. As DNA, the CDR3 is TGTGCCAGCAGCCAAGGGGCAGGACAGCCCCAGCATTTT.

CDR3 bases: TGTGCCAGCAGCTTAGCTACCCCTAGCGGGAGCTCCTACAATGAGCAGTTCTTC. It specifies CASSLATPSGSSYNEQFF. The chain employs TRBV11-2 and TRBJ2-1; 10 bases agree with TRBD2. Germline CDR1 SGHAT, CDR2 FQNNGV. V was pared by 1 base and J by 0 bases, with 6 bases of the junction left unmatched. The CDR3 is 18 residues long.

This chain uses TRBV2 with TRBJ2-7, with 9 bases matching TRBD1. Trimming cost V 4 bases and J 4 bases; bases outside gene matches: 8. CDR3 length: 15 amino acids. Germline lookup yields CDR1 SNHLY and CDR2 FYNNEI. CDR3 loop: CASSADRGVGYEQYF. In DNA, the CDR3 is TGTGCCAGCAGTGCCGACAGGGGGGTAGGATACGAGCAGTACTTC.

The gene calls are TRBV5-1 and TRBJ2-1, with TRBD1 matching 7 bases. Germline V gives CDR1 SGHRS, CDR2 YFSETQ. Germline trimming cut 1 base from V and 5 bases from J; bases unmatched to any gene: 3. The CDR3 contains 14 residues. DNA of the CDR3: TGCGCCAGCAGCTTGCTTGACAGGGACAATGAGCAGTTCTTC. Its protein product is CASSLLDRDNEQFF.

The J gene is TRBJ2-7, the V gene TRBV9, with unresolved D. V dropped 2 bases and J dropped 0 bases, with 9 bases sitting between them. The CDR3 loop spans 14 amino acids. Germline V lookup: CDR1 SGDLS, CDR2 YYNGEE. The CDR3 is CASSVGVVSYEQYF. Here the CDR3 DNA reads TGTGCCAGCAGCGTTGGTGTAGTCTCCTACGAGCAGTACTTC.

This chain joins TRBV7-8 and TRBJ1-3; 7 bases are a match to TRBD1. The CDR3 contains 14 residues. From germline, CDR1 is SGHVS and CDR2 FQNEAQ. The J segment lost 5 bases and the V segment lost 5 bases, leaving 6 bases of the junction unmatched. CDR3 residues: CASSDQTGRNTIYF. As DNA, the CDR3 is TGTGCCAGCAGCGACCAGACAGGGCGAAACACCATATATTTT.

The gene calls are TRBV5-1 and TRBJ2-7; D ambiguous. V shed 3 bases and J shed 3 bases, with 16 bases lying between them. Germline V gives CDR1 SGHRS, CDR2 YFSETQ. The CDR3 totals 15 residues. CDR3 bases: TGCGCCAGCAGCTCTGGGCCTACCCCCAACTACGAGCAGTACTTC. Amino acid sequence: CASSSGPTPNYEQYF.

The J gene is TRBJ1-2, the V gene TRBV27, with 10 nucleotides matching TRBD1. Germline-derived CDR1 and CDR2 are MNHEY and SMNVEV (reference sequence). This CDR3 comprises 14 residues. The V segment lost 5 bases and the J segment 4 bases; nucleotides outside the gene matches: 4. Here the CDR3 reads CASSGRDRGYGYTF. DNA for the CDR3: TGTGCCAGCAGTGGTCGGGACAGGGGCTATGGCTACACCTTC.

The rearrangement joins TRBV11-1 to TRBJ2-1; 8 bases map to TRBD2. CDR1 is SGHAT and CDR2 is FQDESV in the germline V gene (reference sequence). The CDR3 covers 14 residues. V was clipped by 2 bases and J by 3 bases; unmatched bases: 0. The CDR3 here is CASSLRGGYNEQFF. The CDR3 DNA is TGTGCCAGCAGCTTACGGGGGGGCTACAATGAGCAGTTCTTC.

V is TRBV7-2 and J is TRBJ1-1; D might be TRBD1 (5 bases). Germline CDR1 reads SGHTA; CDR2 reads FQGNSA. The V end lost 2 bases, the J end lost 3 bases, and 13 bases lay between the germline ends. CDR3 length: 15 residues. In DNA form, the CDR3 reads TGTGCCAGCAGCTTATCAGGGCCTAGGGACACTGAAGCTTTCTTT. Its translation is CASSLSGPRDTEAFF.

The chain carries TRBV7-9 and TRBJ1-4; TRBD1 agrees at 9 bases. The trim removed 7 bases at V and 7 bases at J, leaving 7 bases unmatched. CDR1 and CDR2 (germline): SEHNR, FQNEAQ (reference sequence). CDR3 length equals 14 residues. The CDR3, as DNA: TGTGCCAGCAACTCCGACAGGGGGGCTGAAAAACTGTTTTTT. Protein product: CASNSDRGAEKLFF.

The chain combines TRBV5-4 with TRBJ2-2; TRBD1 matches 9 bases. Trimming removed 2 bases from V and 5 bases from J; junction bases left unmatched: 7. This CDR3 contains 16 residues. Germline CDR1 reads SGHNT; CDR2 reads YYREEE (reference sequence). The CDR3 spells CASSLTGGASTGELFF. In DNA, the CDR3 is TGTGCCAGCAGCTTAACAGGGGGCGCTTCTACCGGGGAGCTGTTTTTT.

V gene TRBV19 combines with J gene TRBJ1-5, with D perhaps TRBD1 (5 bases). The germline V gene encodes CDR1 LNHDA and CDR2 SQIVND (reference sequence). V lost 3 bases and J lost 0, with 15 bases in between. The CDR3 is 17 amino acids. DNA of the CDR3: TGTGCCAGTAGTATGAGGCCAGGGCAACCTAGCAATCAGCCCCAGCATTTT. Amino acids: CASSMRPGQPSNQPQHF.

The chain joins TRBV25-1 to TRBJ2-2; unclear D gene. The germline V gene encodes CDR1 MGHDK and CDR2 SYGVNS. The CDR3 has 12 amino acids. V lost 5 bases and J 8 bases, leaving 9 bases between the germline ends. DNA of the CDR3: TGTGCCAGCAGTCACTCCGGGGGGGAGCTGTTTTTT. Encoded protein: CASSHSGGELFF. Looking up the rest from reference TRBV25-1 and TRBJ2-2 gives the full variable domain: EADIYQTPRYLVIGTGKKITLECSQTMGHDKMYWYQQDPGMELHLIHYSYGVNSTEKGDLSSESTVSRIRTEHFPLTLESARPSHTSQYLCASSHSGGELFFGEGSRLTVL.

The rearrangement uses TRBV29-1 and TRBJ2-3, with 12 bases matching TRBD2. J was trimmed by 8 bases and V by 5 bases; bases with no gene match: 8. Looked up from germline, CDR1 is SQVTM and CDR2 is ANQGSEA. The CDR3 sequence is 14 residues long. The DNA for the CDR3 is TGCAGCGTTCGTTTGACTAGCGGGGGCACTACGCAGTATTTT. It is translated as CSVRLTSGGTTQYF.

The chain links TRBV7-2 to TRBJ2-7; D is undetermined. The CDR3 is 14 residues long. Between the trimmed V and J ends, which lost 1 base and 5 bases, there was a span of 12 bases. The germline V gene encodes CDR1 SGHTA and CDR2 FQGNSA. The CDR3 DNA sequence: TGTGCCAGCAGCTTAGGCGGCGTCCTGAACGAGCAGTACTTC. As protein: CASSLGGVLNEQYF.

This clone was picked up one time. V usage is TRBV30 and J usage is TRBJ2-7; weak D call: TRBD2 (6 bases). The CDR3 spans 14 residues. Germline V gene data show CDR1 as GTSNPN and CDR2 as SVGIG (reference sequence). The V gene lost 0 bases and the J gene lost 6 bases, with 15 bases spanning the gap. The CDR3 DNA reads TGTGCCTGGAGTGTACTTGGCGGGGTCGGCGAGCAGTACTTC. Its translation: CAWSVLGGVGEQYF.

V usage is TRBV6-5 and J usage is TRBJ2-2; TRBD1 matches 8 bases. CDR3 size: 15 residues. Germline V gene lookup returns CDR1 MNHEY and CDR2 SVGAGI. V shed 2 bases, J shed 7 bases, and the junction held 6 bases outside the gene matches. The CDR3 loop reads CASSYGWDRFGELFF. The CDR3 coding sequence is TGTGCCAGCAGTTACGGCTGGGACAGGTTCGGGGAGCTGTTTTTT.

The DNA of the CDR3 is TGTGATCGATCCGGGACTAGCGGGTCCTACGAGCAGTACTTC. It codes for CDRSGTSGSYEQYF. The chain combines TRBV27 with TRBJ2-7; 12 positions match TRBD2. This CDR3 region has 14 residues. CDR1 is MNHEY, CDR2 SMNVEV, per germline (reference sequence).